Below, 21 T cell receptor beta chains from the same sample are listed, as sequenced in a study of blood T cell repertoires in COVID-19. Sequencing used immunoSEQ multiplex PCR; TCRdb keeps in-frame clones, though not all of them. The sample has a few hundred thousand clones; roughly 85% are singletons. The sequenced sample consisted of PBMCs or T cells enriched from blood (not recorded which). The receptors were sampled from a man aged 35 to 55 who had been exposed to COVID-19.

This chain connects TRBV29-1 to TRBJ2-1; D is unclear. V shed 6 bases and J shed 16 bases, with 22 bases lying between them. Germline V gene sequence: CDR1 SQVTM, CDR2 ANQGSEA. This CDR3 has 12 amino acids. The CDR3 reads CSVAPHTTFSFF. DNA for the CDR3: TGCAGCGTAGCCCCCCATACTACGTTCAGCTTCTTC.

The rearrangement joins TRBV11-2 to TRBJ1-5; possible D gene TRBD1, 6 bases. The CDR3 contains 12 residues. The germline gives CDR1 SGHAT, CDR2 FQNNGV. V was trimmed by 8 bases and J by 8 bases, leaving 13 bases between them. CDR3 in amino acids: CASQQGMEPQHF. The DNA of the CDR3 is TGTGCCAGCCAGCAGGGGATGGAGCCCCAGCATTTT.

The chain has TRBV5-4 and TRBJ2-5, with 10 bases matching TRBD2. The CDR3 runs 15 residues. Germline CDR1 and CDR2: SGHNT and YYREEE (reference sequence). V lost 2 bases to trimming and J lost 3 bases; unmatched junction nucleotides: 4. CDR3 region: CASSFKLAGEETQYF. CDR3 sequence (DNA): TGTGCCAGCAGCTTTAAGCTAGCGGGAGAAGAGACCCAGTACTTC.

This clone has just one count. The chain uses TRBV21-1 and TRBJ2-1; the table's D call, TRBD2, was not checked against the DNA. TRBV21-1 is termed a pseudogene. The CDR3 has 18 residues. This chain's CDR3 is CASSLHKGVSGSGNEQFF. The CDR3, as DNA: TGTGCCAGCAGCTTGCACAAAGGGGTTAGCGGGAGCGGGAATGAGCAGTTCTTC.

CDR3 residues: CASSITSDNEQFF. CDR3 coding DNA: TGTGCCAGCAGCATAACTAGCGACAATGAGCAGTTCTTC. The genes are TRBV5-5 and TRBJ2-1; 7 bases match TRBD2. CDR1 is SGHKS and CDR2 is YYEKEE in the germline V gene (reference sequence). The CDR3 extends over 13 amino acids. The V segment lost 4 bases and the J segment 5 bases; nucleotides outside the gene matches: 3. The full variable domain, completed using reference TRBV5-5 and TRBJ2-1, is DAGVTQSPTHLIKTRGQQVTLRCSPISGHKSVSWYQQVLGQGPQFIFQYYEKEERGRGNFPDRFSARQFPNYSSELNVNALLLGDSALYLCASSITSDNEQFFGPGTRLTVL.

The J gene is TRBJ1-1, the V gene TRBV10-3, with D possibly TRBD1 on 6 matching bases. This CDR3 has 15 residues. Looked up from germline, CDR1 is ENHRY and CDR2 is SYGVKD. Trimming left V 6 bases short and J 0 bases short, with 14 bases between. CDR3 DNA sequence: TGTGCCATCAGGCAGGGGCTTCCCCTGAACACTGAAGCTTTCTTT. Amino acid sequence: CAIRQGLPLNTEAFF.

This CDR3 reads CASSPPGLAGGGELFF. The CDR3 DNA reads as TGTGCCAGCAGCCCCCCCGGACTAGCGGGAGGCGGGGAGCTGTTTTTT. This chain links TRBV5-4 with TRBJ2-2, with TRBD2 matching over 14 bases. Germline loops: CDR1 SGHNT, CDR2 YYREEE (reference sequence). CDR3 length: 16 residues. The V segment lost 4 bases and the J segment 7 bases; nucleotides outside the gene matches: 6.

The chain links TRBV30 to TRBJ2-7, with D possibly matching TRBD1 (5 bases). V was shortened by 6 bases and J by 0 bases, with 12 bases between the two germline ends. CDR3 length equals 13 residues. Germline CDR1 GTSNPN, CDR2 SVGIG (reference sequence). CDR3: CACPRASSYEQYF. CDR3 DNA: TGTGCCTGTCCCAGGGCTAGCTCCTACGAGCAGTACTTC.

This chain connects TRBV10-3 to TRBJ1-4; 8 bases match TRBD1. The CDR3 runs 13 residues. In germline, CDR1 is ENHRY, CDR2 SYGVKD. V lost 7 bases to trimming and J lost 6 bases; unmatched junction nucleotides: 4. This CDR3 reads CAIKGGQDEKLFF. Here the CDR3 DNA reads TGTGCCATCAAGGGGGGACAGGATGAAAAACTGTTTTTT.

The rearrangement uses TRBV19 and TRBJ2-1, with D hard to call. The length of the CDR3 is 14 residues. V lost 5 bases and J 5 bases, leaving 13 bases between the germline ends. Germline-derived CDR1 and CDR2 are LNHDA and SQIVND (reference sequence). CDR3 bases: TGTGCCAGTAGTTTGCGCGGCCGGGACAATGAGCAGTTCTTC. The encoded protein is CASSLRGRDNEQFF.

CDR3 sequence reads: CASSSNRDDTQYF. CDR3 in DNA: TGTGCCAGCAGCAGCAACAGGGATGATACGCAGTATTTT. The J gene is TRBJ2-3, the V gene TRBV11-2, with D possibly matching TRBD1 (6 bases). Trimming shortened V by 5 bases and J by 6 bases, and 12 bases separated the two germline ends. The CDR3 is 13 amino acids. The germline V gene encodes CDR1 SGHAT and CDR2 FQNNGV.

A word on this clone: Compared with germline, one end of the junction differs, possibly owing to a read error. The chain employs TRBV2 and TRBJ2-7, with 9 nucleotides matching TRBD2. This CDR3 is 10 amino acids long. From germline, CDR1 is SNHLY and CDR2 FYNNEI. The CDR3 bases are TGTGCCAGCGGACTTAGCGGGAGAGACTTC. This encodes CASGLSGRDF.

This chain uses TRBV7-8 with TRBJ1-5; 8 bases agree with TRBD1. The CDR3 has 18 amino acids. V dropped 4 bases and J dropped 2; count of bases not matched to a gene: 13. The V gene's germline CDR1 is SGHVS and CDR2 FQNEAQ. The CDR3 nucleotides are TGTGCCAGCAGCTCCCCGCAGGGGGCTTATATACGCAATCAGCCCCAGCATTTT. It codes for CASSSPQGAYIRNQPQHF.

This clone appeared a single time. The rearrangement uses TRBV5-1 and TRBJ1-3; possible D gene TRBD1, 6 bases. The CDR3 contains 15 residues. V lost 4 bases, J lost 0 bases, and 11 bases lay in between. Germline V gene sequence: CDR1 SGHRS, CDR2 YFSETQ. CDR3 loop: CASSLTGDSGNTIYF. In nucleotides, the CDR3 is TGCGCCAGCAGCCTGACAGGAGACTCTGGAAACACCATATATTTT.

The rearrangement links TRBV7-2 to TRBJ2-7; 9 nucleotides match TRBD1. The CDR3 length is 14 residues. CDR1 is SGHTA and CDR2 is FQGNSA in the germline V gene. V lost 5 bases to trimming and J lost 5 bases; unmatched junction nucleotides: 7. The CDR3 DNA reads TGTGCCAGCAGCCCCAAGGGACAGGGCAACGAGCAGTACTTC. This gives the protein CASSPKGQGNEQYF.

This sequence joins TRBV18 and TRBJ1-1; D call uncertain. The V gene lost 5 bases and the J gene lost 2 bases, with 9 bases spanning the gap. The CDR3 is 13 residues long. Germline assignment: CDR1 KGHSH and CDR2 LQKENI. DNA of the CDR3: TGTGCCAGCTCAGAACTTATTAACACTGAAGCTTTCTTT. This encodes CASSELINTEAFF.

V gene TRBV12-3 or TRBV12-4 combines with J gene TRBJ1-5; 7 bases map to TRBD1. V shed 5 bases and J 6 bases; nucleotides not matched to a gene: 4. This CDR3 contains 13 residues. The CDR3 here is CASSPDRVQPQHF. The CDR3 DNA is TGTGCCAGCAGTCCAGACAGGGTTCAGCCCCAGCATTTT.

The CDR3 loop reads CASSGIPGQGNTEAFF. CDR3 bases: TGTGCCAGCAGCGGCATCCCGGGACAGGGTAACACTGAAGCTTTCTTT. V gene TRBV7-9 combines with J gene TRBJ1-1, with TRBD1 matching over 9 bases. The germline V gene has CDR1 SEHNR and CDR2 FQNEAQ (reference sequence). This CDR3 is built from 16 residues. J was trimmed by 2 bases and V by 5 bases; bases with no gene match: 9.

CDR3 region: CASTLEREDTQYF. The CDR3 DNA sequence: TGTGCCAGCACCCTAGAGAGGGAAGATACGCAGTATTTT. The chain couples TRBV2 to TRBJ2-3; D may be TRBD2 (5 bases). The V end was cut by 7 bases, the J end by 5 bases, with 13 bases between. Per the germline V gene, CDR1 is SNHLY and CDR2 is FYNNEI. The CDR3 sequence is 13 residues long.

This rearrangement joins TRBV11-3 to TRBJ1-1; TRBD1 agrees at 7 bases. This CDR3 spans 12 amino acids. V was clipped by 8 bases and J by 6 bases; unmatched bases: 6. Germline V gene lookup returns CDR1 SGHNT and CDR2 YENEEA. In DNA, the CDR3 is TGTGCCAGCGTACAAACAGGGGCTGAAGCTTTCTTT. Translating gives CASVQTGAEAFF.

This clone showed up just a few times. The chain uses TRBV9 and TRBJ2-3, with D tentatively TRBD1 (6 bases). V lost 0 bases, J lost 3 bases, and 11 bases lay in between. Germline CDR1 is SGDLS and CDR2 is YYNGEE. The CDR3 has 15 amino acids. Here the CDR3 reads CASSVVSGQTDTQYF. The DNA of the CDR3 is TGTGCCAGCAGCGTAGTGAGTGGACAGACAGATACGCAGTATTTT.